This T cell receptor (beta chain) was obtained from a study of blood T cell repertoires in COVID-19. About the study: The cDNA or gDNA used as material had been derived from T cells, B-cell-depleted T cells, or PBMCs.

There are 15 residues in the CDR3. Germline assignment: CDR1 PRHDT and CDR2 FYEKMQ (reference sequence). Trimming removed 2 bases from V and 2 bases from J; junction bases left unmatched: 5. The repertoire was sequenced with immunoSEQ multiplex PCR; TCRdb's copy has only in-frame clones and lacks some. Of fewer than 350,000 clones listed, approximately 90% were seen once; the top ten hold 2% to 2.5%. The sequenced sample was PBMCs or T cells enriched from blood (not recorded which). The gene calls are TRBV13 and TRBJ2-5, with TRBD2 matching 7 bases. The sequence was collected from a woman aged 60-70 years in a cohort exposed to, infected with or recovered from COVID-19 (not recorded which). The chain's CDR3 is CASSLLLAVQETQYF. The CDR3 bases are TGTGCCAGCAGCTTACTTCTAGCGGTACAAGAGACCCAGTACTTC.